Listed here are 18 T cell receptor beta chains from one sample, sequenced in a study of shared clonotypes between healthy human individuals. CD45RO-negative, CCR7-positively selected cells formed the naive CD8 fraction, excluding terminally differentiated effector memory CD45RA+ cells. The repertoire was sequenced with immunoSEQ multiplex PCR; TCRdb's copy has only in-frame clones and lacks some. The data contain about 600,000 clones, roughly 98% of them singletons. Sample: naive CD8+ T cells sorted from blood. Receptors were obtained from a man aged 25-45 years in good health.

Of note for this clone: This sample also contains other DNA sequences that code for the same CDR3. The rearrangement links TRBV4-1 to TRBJ2-7, with TRBD1 identical over 8 bases. From germline, CDR1 is MGHRA and CDR2 YSYEKL. With V trimmed by 3 bases and J by 2 bases, 6 bases remained unmatched. The CDR3 loop spans 15 amino acids. The DNA for the CDR3 is TGCGCCAGCAGCCAGGCCGGGACAGGCGCCTACGAGCAGTACTTC. It specifies CASSQAGTGAYEQYF.

This clone was picked up one time. CDR3 region: CASSIGVTGGQGADTF. CDR3 nucleotide sequence: TGTGCCAGTAGTATAGGCGTTACTGGGGGACAGGGCGCGGACACCTTC. The rearrangement uses TRBV19 and TRBJ1-2; 9 bases are a match to TRBD1. The CDR3 loop spans 16 amino acids. Looked up from germline, CDR1 is LNHDA and CDR2 is SQIVND (reference sequence). V lost 1 base, J lost 12 bases, and 15 bases stayed unmatched.

The gene calls are TRBV9 and TRBJ2-5; a possible D gene is TRBD1 (5 bases). Trimming took off 2 bases at V and 1 base at J, with 12 bases between the two ends. The CDR3 totals 15 residues. From germline, CDR1 is SGDLS and CDR2 YYNGEE. CDR3 protein: CASSVEQGPQETQYF. DNA of the CDR3: TGTGCCAGCAGCGTTGAGCAGGGCCCCCAAGAGACCCAGTACTTC.

The chain couples TRBV4-1 to TRBJ2-3; tentatively, D is TRBD1 or TRBD2 (6 bases each). The germline V and J ends were trimmed by 1 base and 6 bases, with 14 bases remaining between them. The CDR3 has 15 residues. The germline CDR1 and CDR2 sequences are MGHRA and YSYEKL. This chain's CDR3 is CASSQVAGEADTQYF. The CDR3, as DNA: TGCGCCAGCAGCCAAGTAGCAGGGGAGGCGGATACGCAGTATTTT.

This rearrangement joins TRBV11-2 to TRBJ2-5; D might be TRBD1 or TRBD2, each matching 5 bases. CDR3 length equals 14 residues. From germline, CDR1 is SGHAT and CDR2 FQNNGV. V lost 5 bases to trimming and J lost 6 bases, with 16 bases between them. The CDR3 DNA reads as TGTGCCAGCAGCCGAGGGGCAGGGCAGCAGACCCAGTACTTC. Translated: CASSRGAGQQTQYF.

The V and J genes are TRBV27 and TRBJ2-7; 8 positions match TRBD2. This CDR3 is built from 15 residues. The V and J ends lost 0 bases and 3 bases, in that order; junction bases with no gene match: 4. Germline V lookup: CDR1 MNHEY, CDR2 SMNVEV (reference sequence). CDR3 DNA sequence: TGTGCCAGCAGTTTATCACCAGCGGGAGTCTACGAGCAGTACTTC. Protein: CASSLSPAGVYEQYF.

The gene calls are TRBV15 and TRBJ2-7; D might be TRBD1 (5 bases). The length of the CDR3 is 13 residues. Per germline, CDR1 LNHNV and CDR2 YYDKDF (reference sequence). The V end lost 0 bases, the J end lost 10 bases, and 13 bases lay between the germline ends. The CDR3 loop is CATSRDFPTEQYF. Here the CDR3 DNA reads TGTGCCACCAGCAGAGATTTCCCGACAGAACAGTACTTC.

J is TRBJ2-7 and V is TRBV9, with D perhaps matching TRBD2 (6 bases). The CDR3 length is 14 residues. The V gene's germline CDR1 is SGDLS and CDR2 YYNGEE. The V gene lost 4 bases and the J gene lost 4 bases, with 15 bases spanning the gap. As DNA, the CDR3 is TGTGCCAGCAGCACCGGGAGTATCACGTACGAGCAGTACTTC. Translated, it gives CASSTGSITYEQYF.

The chain carries TRBV28 and TRBJ2-1; D is perhaps TRBD1 (6 bases). This CDR3 is built from 18 residues. The V gene lost 3 bases and the J gene lost 1 base, with 19 bases spanning the gap. CDR1 and CDR2 from the germline V gene are MDHEN and SYDVKM. CDR3 loop: CASSFSGDYQRSYNEQFF. As DNA, the CDR3 is TGTGCCAGCAGTTTCTCAGGGGATTACCAAAGGTCCTACAATGAGCAGTTCTTC.

The V and J genes are TRBV7-6 and TRBJ2-2; the match to TRBD2 covers 8 bases. The CDR3 extends over 12 amino acids. V dropped 7 bases and J dropped 8; count of bases not matched to a gene: 3. From germline, CDR1 is SGHVS and CDR2 FNYEAQ. CDR3 in DNA: TGTGCCAGCACCCCGGGAGGGGGGGAGCTGTTTTTT. Its translation is CASTPGGGELFF.

V and J are TRBV18 and TRBJ2-5, with 11 bases identical to TRBD2. Germline V gene lookup returns CDR1 KGHSH and CDR2 LQKENI. The junction had 6 bases not matched to a gene; V was cut back by 3 bases and J by 3 bases. There are 16 residues in the CDR3. The CDR3 here is CASSPSSGRAEETQYF. Here the CDR3 DNA reads TGTGCCAGCTCACCCAGTAGCGGGAGGGCCGAAGAGACCCAGTACTTC.

This chain uses TRBV4-1 with TRBJ2-1; D might be TRBD1 (5 bases). The germline V and J ends were trimmed by 5 bases and 9 bases, with 14 bases remaining between them. In germline, CDR1 is MGHRA, CDR2 YSYEKL. CDR3 length equals 13 residues. CDR3: CASSSSGLREQFF. In DNA form, the CDR3 reads TGCGCCAGCAGCTCTTCAGGGCTACGTGAGCAGTTCTTC.

The chain carries TRBV7-9 and TRBJ2-3, with D perhaps matching TRBD1 (5 bases). Per the germline V gene, CDR1 is SEHNR and CDR2 is FQNEAQ (reference sequence). Deletions cut 6 bases from V and 7 bases from J, with 11 bases between. This CDR3 is 12 amino acids long. The CDR3 spells CASRPQGYTQYF. CDR3 DNA: TGTGCCAGCAGGCCTCAGGGATATACGCAGTATTTT.

The J gene is TRBJ2-2, the V gene TRBV6-6; D ambiguous. CDR1 is MNHNY and CDR2 is SVGAGI in the germline V gene (reference sequence). The CDR3 is made up of 12 amino acids. The CDR3 nucleotides are TGTGCTACCCCCGCGAACACCGGGGAGCTGTTTTTT. Translation gives CATPANTGELFF.

V is TRBV9 and J is TRBJ2-1; a possible D gene is TRBD2 (6 bases). Between the trimmed V and J ends, which lost 0 bases and 3 bases, there was a span of 10 bases. From germline, CDR1 is SGDLS and CDR2 YYNGEE. This CDR3 comprises 15 residues. The CDR3 nucleotides are TGTGCCAGCAGCGTAGGCCCGGGGGTCTACAATGAGCAGTTCTTC. It is translated as CASSVGPGVYNEQFF.

The V and J genes are TRBV28 and TRBJ1-2; maybe TRBD1 (6 bases). The CDR3 spans 16 residues. Trimming took 6 bases from V and 3 from J, leaving 20 bases between them. From germline, CDR1 is MDHEN and CDR2 SYDVKM. The CDR3 sequence is CASRTTRGPEYYGYTF. CDR3 DNA sequence: TGTGCCAGCAGAACCACACGGGGGCCCGAGTACTATGGCTACACCTTC.

V and J are TRBV4-3 and TRBJ2-7; 10 bases match TRBD2. This CDR3 comprises 15 residues. Germline lookup yields CDR1 LGHNA and CDR2 YSLEER. V lost 1 base, J lost 4 bases, and 4 bases stayed unmatched. The CDR3 bases are TGCGCCAGCAGCCAAGTCCTAGCGGGAGCTTACGAGCAGTACTTC. Translated: CASSQVLAGAYEQYF.

CDR3 in amino acids: CASSLGTGSYEQYF. The CDR3 DNA reads as TGTGCCAGCAGCTTAGGGACTGGATCCTACGAGCAGTACTTC. V and J are TRBV7-7 and TRBJ2-7; TRBD2 is a possible D gene (5 bases). V was pared by 1 base and J by 1 base, with 8 bases between. This CDR3 is 14 amino acids long. The germline V gene has CDR1 SSHAT and CDR2 FNYEAQ (reference sequence).